This TCR beta chain was obtained from a study of blood T cell repertoires in COVID-19 (dated by TCRdb to 2019 to 2021). Looking at the study overall: Samples covering the acute and convalescent phases of COVID-19 were provided by collaborators in the United States, Italy and Spain. A de-identified subject ID, COVID-19 status, age in years and sex were almost always included in the sample metadata. The prospective study material was composed of cDNA or gDNA derived from T cells, B-cell-depleted T cells, or PBMCs. Samples were obtained from the ongoing ImmuneRACE study (first 160 participants) and from 1,200 or so subjects provided by 6 global collaborators. Where available, HLA class I and class II types were obtained from metadata supplied by the sample provider rather than from assay-based typing. Subjects who had been exposed to COVID-19, were actively infected with it, or had recovered from it provided the deeply sampled blood TCRbeta repertoires that made up the dataset. A freely available public database, intended as a resource for researchers studying the immune response to SARS-CoV-2, is where the repertoires were released.

TCRbeta CDR3 regions were amplified from genomic DNA using the immunoSEQ Assay, a bias-controlled multiplex PCR. Processing in the source paper ran as follows. The number of nucleated cells in each sample was estimated by amplification of reference gene primers within the assay. To quantify the absolute abundance of each unique TCRbeta CDR3 rearrangement, sequence reads were collapsed and filtered. For each sample, productive Simpson clonality was calculated as the square root of Simpson's diversity index across productive rearrangements. This immuneACCESS table, as held by TCRdb, lists in-frame sequences with V and J called but not all clones. Of the missing ones, under half trace to an unresolved V gene in checked studies; the others have no known cause. The DNA was the basis for D and trimming; V, J and clone size are from that table. This sample holds under 250,000 clones; roughly nine tenths were observed only once. The ten largest clones add up to about 3% of the sample.

What the research found in general, with its limitations: The quantity of clinical and demographic metadata differed by source and by participant and was supplied without curation.

V was cut back by 6 bases and J by 3 bases, leaving a gap of 9 bases between them. The germline V gene sets CDR1 to SGHDT and CDR2 to YYEEEE. From its cysteine to its phenylalanine, the CDR3 spans 13 amino acids. Only the CDR3 region is kept as DNA, spanning 39 bases read in frame from base 1. A remark on this clone: Its target antigen remains unknown. No much larger clonotype is one base removed from it; base qualities were not supplied.

Enrolling through a virtual design, the prospective study's participants ranged in age from roughly 18 to 95 years and lived across around 25 United States geographic areas. In the prospective study, participants were assigned to cohorts based on the clinical history participants reported in a screening survey and a study questionnaire. Mobile phlebotomists in the prospective study collected whole blood, serum and a nasopharyngeal or oropharyngeal swab from every participant. Additional blood draws and questionnaires over an approximately 2-month period could optionally be provided by prospective study participants. Before DNA extraction, blood samples from the prospective study were shipped at room temperature or frozen.

The sequenced sample consisted of PBMCs or T cells enriched from blood (not recorded which). The clonotype comes from a woman between 18 and 30 years old in a cohort exposed to, infected with or recovered from COVID-19 (not recorded which). Here the chain combines TRBV5-6 and TRBJ1-4; no D gene can be assigned with confidence. The CDR3 protein sequence reads: CASTQNPNEKLFF. The bases are TGTGCCAGCACACAGAATCCTAATGAAAAACTGTTTTTT.